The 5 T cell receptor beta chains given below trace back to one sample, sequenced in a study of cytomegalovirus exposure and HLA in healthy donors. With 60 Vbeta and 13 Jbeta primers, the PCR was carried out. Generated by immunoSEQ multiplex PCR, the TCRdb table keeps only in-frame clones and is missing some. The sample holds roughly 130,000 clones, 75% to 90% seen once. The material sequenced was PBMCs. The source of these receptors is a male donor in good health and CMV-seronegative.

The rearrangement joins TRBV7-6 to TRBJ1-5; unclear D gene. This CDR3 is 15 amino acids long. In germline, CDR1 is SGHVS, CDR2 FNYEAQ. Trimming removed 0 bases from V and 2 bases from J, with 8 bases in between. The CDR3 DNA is TGTGCCAGCAGCTTAGCGGTGTCAGGCAATCAGCCCCAGCATTTT. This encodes CASSLAVSGNQPQHF.

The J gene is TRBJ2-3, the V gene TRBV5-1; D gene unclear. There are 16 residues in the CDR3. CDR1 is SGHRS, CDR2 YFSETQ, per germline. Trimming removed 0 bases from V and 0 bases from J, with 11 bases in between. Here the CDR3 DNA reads TGCGCCAGCAGCTTGGGGCGGTTCGCTAGCACAGATACGCAGTATTTT. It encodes CASSLGRFASTDTQYF. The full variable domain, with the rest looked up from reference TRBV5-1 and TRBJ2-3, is KAGVTQTPRYLIKTRGQQVTLSCSPISGHRSVSWYQQTPGQGLQFLFEYFSETQRNKGNFPGRFSGRQFSNSRSEMNVSTLELGDSALYLCASSLGRFASTDTQYFGPGTRLTVL.

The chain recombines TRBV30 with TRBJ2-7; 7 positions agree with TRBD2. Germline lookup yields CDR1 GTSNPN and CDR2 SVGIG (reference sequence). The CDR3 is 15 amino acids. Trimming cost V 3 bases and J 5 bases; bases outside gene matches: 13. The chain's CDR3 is CAWRRRGGQRNEQYF. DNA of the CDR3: TGTGCCTGGAGGCGAAGGGGAGGGCAAAGGAACGAGCAGTACTTC.

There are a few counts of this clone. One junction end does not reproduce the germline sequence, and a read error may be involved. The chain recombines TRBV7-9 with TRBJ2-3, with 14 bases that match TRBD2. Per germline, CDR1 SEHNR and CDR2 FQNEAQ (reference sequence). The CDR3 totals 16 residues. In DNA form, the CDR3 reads TGTTCCAGCAGCGTAGGACTAGCGGGAGGCGCAGATACGCAGTATTTT. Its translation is CSSSVGLAGGADTQYF. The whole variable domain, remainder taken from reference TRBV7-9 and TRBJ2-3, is DTGVSQNPRHKITKRGQNVTFRCDPISEHNRLYWYRQTLGQGPEFLTYFQNEAQLEKSRLLSDRFSAERPKGSFSTLEIQRTEQGDSAMYLCSSSVGLAGGADTQYFGPGTRLTVL.

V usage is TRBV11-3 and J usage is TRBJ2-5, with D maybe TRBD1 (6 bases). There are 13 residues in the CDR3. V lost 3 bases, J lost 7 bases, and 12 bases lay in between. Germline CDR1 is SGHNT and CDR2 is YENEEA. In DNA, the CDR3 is TGTGCCAGCAGCTTTGAACAGGGACGGACCCAGTACTTC. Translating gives CASSFEQGRTQYF.